This T cell receptor beta chain was recovered during a study of shared clonotypes between healthy human individuals. Authors' analysis steps: Filtering differed since immunoSEQ provided only junctions, with no quality scores. This table comes from immunoSEQ multiplex PCR, and its TCRdb copy is limited to in-frame clones, with some not included. V and J calls and clone size are those listed in that table; D and trimming were worked out from the DNA. The table lists about 2.3 million clones, about 90% of them singletons. This CDR3 comprises 15 residues. Germline lookup yields CDR1 SGHAT and CDR2 FQNNGV. V was shortened by 1 base and J by 0 bases, with 6 bases between the two germline ends. On this clone: Other DNA sequences in this specimen translate into the identical CDR3.

V usage is TRBV11-2 and J usage is TRBJ2-2; no definite D call. This receptor was taken from a man in his late teens or twenties in good health. Some clones in this sample may be carry-over from other donors' samples. Sample: naive CD4+ T cells from PBMCs. Subset in this sample: CD45RA+ positively selected. The CDR3 nucleotides are TGTGCCAGCAGCTTAGGGGGAACGAACACCGGGGAGCTGTTTTTT. This translates into CASSLGGTNTGELFF.